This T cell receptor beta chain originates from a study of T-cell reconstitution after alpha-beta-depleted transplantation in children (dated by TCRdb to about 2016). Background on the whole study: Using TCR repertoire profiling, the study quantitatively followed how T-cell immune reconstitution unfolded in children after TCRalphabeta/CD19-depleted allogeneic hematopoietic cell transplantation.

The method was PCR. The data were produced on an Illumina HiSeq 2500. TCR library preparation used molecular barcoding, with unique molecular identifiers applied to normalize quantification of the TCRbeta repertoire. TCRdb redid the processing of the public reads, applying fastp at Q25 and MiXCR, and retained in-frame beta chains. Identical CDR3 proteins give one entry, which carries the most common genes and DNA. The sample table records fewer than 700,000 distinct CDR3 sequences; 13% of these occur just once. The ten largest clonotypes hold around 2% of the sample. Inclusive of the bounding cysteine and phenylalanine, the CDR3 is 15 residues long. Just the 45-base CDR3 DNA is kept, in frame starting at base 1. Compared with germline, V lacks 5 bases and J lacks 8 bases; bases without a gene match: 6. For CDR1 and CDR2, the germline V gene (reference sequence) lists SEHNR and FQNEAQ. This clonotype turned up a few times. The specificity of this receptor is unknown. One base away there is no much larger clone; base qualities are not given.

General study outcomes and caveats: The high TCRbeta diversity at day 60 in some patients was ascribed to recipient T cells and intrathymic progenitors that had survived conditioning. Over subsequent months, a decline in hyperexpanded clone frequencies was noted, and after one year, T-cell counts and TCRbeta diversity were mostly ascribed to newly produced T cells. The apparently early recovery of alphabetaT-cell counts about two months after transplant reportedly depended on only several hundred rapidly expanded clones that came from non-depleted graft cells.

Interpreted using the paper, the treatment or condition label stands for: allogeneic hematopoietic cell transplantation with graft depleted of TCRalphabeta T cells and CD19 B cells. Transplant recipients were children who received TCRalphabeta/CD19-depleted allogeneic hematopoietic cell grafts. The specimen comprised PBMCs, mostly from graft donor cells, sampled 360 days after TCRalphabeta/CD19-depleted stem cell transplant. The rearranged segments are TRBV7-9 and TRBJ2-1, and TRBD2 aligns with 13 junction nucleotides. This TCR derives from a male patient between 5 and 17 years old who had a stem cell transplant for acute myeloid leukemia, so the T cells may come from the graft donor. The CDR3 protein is CASSRGLAGLDEQFF. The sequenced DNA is TGTGCCAGCAGCCGGGGACTAGCGGGACTAGATGAGCAGTTCTTC.